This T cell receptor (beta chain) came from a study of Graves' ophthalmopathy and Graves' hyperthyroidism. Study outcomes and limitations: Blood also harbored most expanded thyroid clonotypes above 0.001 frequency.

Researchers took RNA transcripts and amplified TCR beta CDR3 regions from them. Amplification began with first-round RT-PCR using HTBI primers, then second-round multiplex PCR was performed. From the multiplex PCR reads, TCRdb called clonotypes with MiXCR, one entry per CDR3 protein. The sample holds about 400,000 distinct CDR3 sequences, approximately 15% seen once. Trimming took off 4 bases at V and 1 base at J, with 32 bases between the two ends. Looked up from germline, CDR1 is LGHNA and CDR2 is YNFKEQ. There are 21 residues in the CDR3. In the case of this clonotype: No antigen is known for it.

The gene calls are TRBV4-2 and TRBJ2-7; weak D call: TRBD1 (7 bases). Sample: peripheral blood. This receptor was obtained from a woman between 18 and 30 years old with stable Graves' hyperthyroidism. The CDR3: CASSPQGLSEIWGDRSYEQYF. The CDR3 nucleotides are TGTGCCAGCAGCCCACAGGGACTGAGCGAGATTTGGGGGGACAGATCCTACGAGCAGTACTTC.